This is a list of T cell receptor beta chains from one sample in a study of shared clonotypes between healthy human individuals. The data were produced by immunoSEQ multiplex PCR, yet TCRdb's version contains in-frame clones alone and is incomplete. The sample shows 2 million to 2.5 million clones, roughly 96% of them seen only once. Source material: naive CD4+ T cells sorted from blood. These receptors all come from a man between 18 and 29 years old in good health. Each CDR3 is given with its conserved first and last residue. Fields, in order: V gene, clone size, J gene, D gene, CDR3 length, CDR3 DNA, CDR3 protein. The D gene is left open where the match is weak. Not every row has a clone size; where given, it reads once, few, many or a size class.

TRBV4-1	NA	TRBJ2-2	NA	17	TGCGCCAGCAGCCAAGAGCATGACTTGAGATACACCGGGGAGCTGTTTTTT	CASSQEHDLRYTGELFF
TRBV9	NA	TRBJ1-1	TRBD1	15	TGTGCCAGCAGCCTAGGGGACAGGGCGAACACTGAAGCTTTCTTT	CASSLGDRANTEAFF
TRBV11-2	NA	TRBJ1-1	NA	13	TGTGCCAGCAGCTTCTCAGGGCAAACTGAAGCTTTCTTT	CASSFSGQTEAFF
TRBV2	NA	TRBJ2-2	TRBD1	15	TGTGCCAGCAGCGCACAGGGGGCTAACACCGGGGAGCTGTTTTTT	CASSAQGANTGELFF
TRBV6-5	NA	TRBJ2-4	TRBD2	15	TGTGCCAGCAGTCCGGGACTAGCGGGGAAAAACATTCAGTACTTC	CASSPGLAGKNIQYF
TRBV7-9	NA	TRBJ1-4	NA	13	TGTGCCAGCAGCTTGAGAACTAATGAAAAACTGTTTTTT	CASSLRTNEKLFF
TRBV27	once	TRBJ2-1	NA	12	TGTGCCAGCACGGTCAGAGACAATGAGCAGTTCTTC	CASTVRDNEQFF
TRBV5-6	NA	TRBJ1-3	NA	16	TGTGCCAGCAGCACCCCGGGACGGACCTCTGGAAACACCATATATTTT	CASSTPGRTSGNTIYF
TRBV11-2	NA	TRBJ1-2	NA	14	TGTGCCAGCAGCTTAGAGGCGCAAAGCTATGGCTACACCTTC	CASSLEAQSYGYTF
TRBV5-1	NA	TRBJ2-1	NA	16	TGCGCCAGCAGCTTGGCTCCGGGACCTACCTACAATGAGCAGTTCTTC	CASSLAPGPTYNEQFF
TRBV30	NA	TRBJ1-6	NA	14	TGTGCCTGGAGAATGGGAAACAGTAATTCACCCCTCCACTTT	CAWRMGNSNSPLHF
TRBV6-1	NA	TRBJ1-2	TRBD1	13	TGTGCCAGCAGTGAACAGGGGGTCTATGGCTACACCTTC	CASSEQGVYGYTF
TRBV19	NA	TRBJ2-5	TRBD1	13	TGTGCCAGTAGTACAGGGGGCCGAGAGACCCAGTACTTC	CASSTGGRETQYF
TRBV30	NA	TRBJ1-2	NA	13	TGTGCCTGGAGCCCTCCGGGGAGCTATGGCTACACCTTC	CAWSPPGSYGYTF
TRBV5-4	NA	TRBJ2-7	NA	14	TGTGCCAGCGGAACCCAGCCGGAGGCTGGGGAGCAGTACTTC	CASGTQPEAGEQYF
TRBV18	few	TRBJ1-6	NA	13	TGTGCCAGCTCACCGGACCGTGATTCACCCCTCCACTTT	CASSPDRDSPLHF
TRBV5-1	NA	TRBJ1-2	TRBD1	14	TGCGCCAGCAGCCCGGATTACAGGGGGAATGGCTACACCTTC	CASSPDYRGNGYTF
TRBV6-1	NA	TRBJ1-5	NA	14	TGTGCCAGCAGTCACCAGGGATTGGTTCAGCCCCAGCATTTT	CASSHQGLVQPQHF
TRBV9	NA	TRBJ1-2	NA	13	TGTGCCAGCAGCGAGCAGGACATGTATGGCTACACCTTC	CASSEQDMYGYTF
TRBV5-1	NA	TRBJ1-3	NA	17	TGCGCCAGCAGCCGTTCGGACGGTCTTGGGACTGGAAACACCATATATTTT	CASSRSDGLGTGNTIYF
TRBV13	NA	TRBJ2-3	TRBD2	17	TGTGCCAGCAGCGGCCGCGGGGCGGGAGGAATGGGAGATACGCAGTATTTT	CASSGRGAGGMGDTQYF
TRBV5-1	NA	TRBJ2-5	NA	12	TGCGCCACCAGACCGAACCAAGAGACCCAGTACTTC	CATRPNQETQYF
TRBV27	NA	TRBJ2-1	TRBD2	14	TGTGCCAGCAAACTAGCGGGAGTATACAATGAGCAGTTCTTC	CASKLAGVYNEQFF
TRBV2	once	TRBJ1-3	NA	13	TGTGCCAGCCCAGGGAGGTCTGGAAACACCATATATTTT	CASPGRSGNTIYF
TRBV7-8	NA	TRBJ2-7	NA	14	TGTGCCAGCAGCTTAGTCCAGGGATCCCACGAGCAGTACTTC	CASSLVQGSHEQYF
TRBV9	NA	TRBJ1-6	NA	16	TGTGCCAGCAGCCCCTACACGAGCTCCTATAATTCACCCCTCCACTTT	CASSPYTSSYNSPLHF
TRBV6-1	NA	TRBJ2-7	TRBD2	13	TGTGCCAGCAGTGAATCAGCGGGAGGGCCTCAGTACTTC	CASSESAGGPQYF
TRBV27	NA	TRBJ2-7	NA	15	TGTGCCAGCAGTGTCTTGGGAGGCGGATCCTACGAGCAGTACTTC	CASSVLGGGSYEQYF
TRBV2	NA	TRBJ1-6	TRBD1	16	TGTGCCAGCAGTAGAGACAGGGGGGACTTTAATTCACCCCTCCACTTT	CASSRDRGDFNSPLHF
TRBV4-1	once	TRBJ2-7	TRBD2	17	TGCGCCAGCAGCCCTACGACAAGCGGGGTATCTCACTACGAGCAGTACTTC	CASSPTTSGVSHYEQYF
TRBV10-3	NA	TRBJ1-1	TRBD1	14	TGTGCCATCAGTCAGGGGGTAAGGAACACTGAAGCTTTCTTT	CAISQGVRNTEAFF
TRBV5-4	once	TRBJ2-7	TRBD1	14	TGTGCCAGCAGCTTGAGGGACAGGGCCCACGAGCAGTACTTC	CASSLRDRAHEQYF
TRBV6-5	NA	TRBJ2-1	TRBD2	13	TGTGCCACCCAGCGGGGGGGTATCAATGAGCAGTTCTTC	CATQRGGINEQFF
TRBV5-6	NA	TRBJ1-6	NA	17	TGTGCCAGCAGCTTGTTCTTGGCCGGCTCCTATAATTCACCCCTCCACTTT	CASSLFLAGSYNSPLHF
TRBV29-1	NA	TRBJ2-6	NA	16	TGCAGCGTTGGGGACCAGGGGAGCTCTGGGGCCAACGTCCTGACTTTC	CSVGDQGSSGANVLTF
TRBV25-1	few	TRBJ2-5	NA	15	TGTGCCAGCAGTGGTGCCTTCTTCGAGGCTGGGGTCAGTTACTTC	CASSGAFFEAGVSYF
TRBV5-1	NA	TRBJ1-4	NA	15	TGCGCCAGCAGCTTGTTAGGGAAAGCTAATGAAAAACTGTTTTTT	CASSLLGKANEKLFF
TRBV5-1	NA	TRBJ1-2	NA	13	TGCGCCAGCAGCTTGGGACCGACCGGCGGCTACACCTTC	CASSLGPTGGYTF
TRBV28	NA	TRBJ1-5	NA	16	TGTGCCAGCAGTTATATAGGGATATTGGACAATCAGCCCCAGCATTTT	CASSYIGILDNQPQHF
TRBV5-4	NA	TRBJ2-3	TRBD2	17	TGTGCCAGCAGCTTGTGGGCTAGCGGGGGGGATACAGATACGCAGTATTTT	CASSLWASGGDTDTQYF
TRBV5-1	NA	TRBJ1-1	NA	13	TGCGCCAGCAGCTTGATGGGGGCCACTGAAGCTTTCTTT	CASSLMGATEAFF
TRBV19	NA	TRBJ2-5	TRBD1	17	TGTGCCAGTAGTGTAGGACAGGGGGCGAAGGGCCAAGAGACCCAGTACTTC	CASSVGQGAKGQETQYF
TRBV7-9	NA	TRBJ1-4	NA	12	TGTGCCAGCAGCTTAGACACGGAAAAACTGTTTTTT	CASSLDTEKLFF
TRBV4-3	NA	TRBJ2-5	TRBD1	17	TGCGCCAGCAGCCAAGATCTGATCAGGGGGCAGGGAGAGACCCAGTACTTC	CASSQDLIRGQGETQYF